The 6 T cell receptor beta chains listed next were all sequenced from one sample in a study of sequential checkpoint blockade in melanoma. Sample treatment: randomized to nivolumab then ipilimumab (arm A) or the reverse (arm B). TCRdb's table, derived via immunoSEQ multiplex PCR, lists solely in-frame clones and lacks some. The data contain roughly 18,000 clones, about two thirds of them singletons. The specimen comprised CD8+ T cells sorted from blood (inferred from file names), sampled from a patient given nivolumab and ipilimumab in sequence. Source of these receptors: a human donor with melanoma.

The rearrangement uses TRBV5-4 and TRBJ1-3; a possible D gene is TRBD1 (5 bases). Germline CDR1 is SGHNT and CDR2 is YYREEE (reference sequence). V gave up 5 bases and J gave up 0 bases, with 9 bases separating them. The CDR3 runs 14 residues. CDR3 residues: CASRDINSGNTIYF. Written as DNA, the CDR3 is TGTGCCAGCAGGGACATCAACTCTGGAAACACCATATATTTT. Full variable domain (rest looked up from reference TRBV5-4 and TRBJ1-3): ETGVTQSPTHLIKTRGQQVTLRCSSQSGHNTVSWYQQALGQGPQFIFQYYREEENGRGNFPPRFSGLQFPNYSSELNVNALELDDSALYLCASRDINSGNTIYFGEGSWLTVV.

The rearrangement links TRBV6-4 to TRBJ2-2; 11 bases are shared with TRBD2. J was trimmed by 6 bases and V by 6 bases; bases with no gene match: 6. Per the germline V gene, CDR1 is MRHNA and CDR2 is SNTAGT. The CDR3 has 15 amino acids. CDR3 region: CASSALAGDSGELFF. The DNA for the CDR3 is TGTGCCAGCAGCGCACTAGCGGGAGATTCCGGGGAGCTGTTTTTT.

The rearrangement joins TRBV10-1 to TRBJ2-2; 8 bases match TRBD2. CDR1 is WNHNN and CDR2 is SYGVQD in the germline V gene (reference sequence). The CDR3 length is 13 residues. After removal of 10 bases from V and 5 bases from J, the junction contained 6 bases not matched to a gene. CDR3 in amino acids: CATAGDTTGELFF. The CDR3 DNA reads as TGCGCCACAGCGGGAGATACTACCGGGGAGCTGTTTTTT.

This clone was picked up a small number of times. Here the CDR3 reads CASSGRDRADEQYF. In DNA, the CDR3 is TGTGCCAGCAGTGGACGGGACAGGGCCGACGAGCAGTACTTC. This sequence joins TRBV6-1 and TRBJ2-7; 9 nucleotides line up with TRBD1. CDR3 length: 14 residues. Trimming cost V 4 bases and J 5 bases; bases outside gene matches: 6. Germline lookup yields CDR1 MNHNS and CDR2 SASEGT.

The chain joins TRBV15 to TRBJ1-1; 8 bases match TRBD1. V lost 3 bases, J lost 4 bases, and 10 bases stayed unmatched. The CDR3 is 16 amino acids. From germline, CDR1 is LNHNV and CDR2 YYDKDF (reference sequence). In DNA form, the CDR3 reads TGTGCCACCAGCAGCCTTGGACAGGGAAAGGGCACTGAAGCTTTCTTT. As protein: CATSSLGQGKGTEAFF.

This chain's CDR3 is CASSLPRQDEQFF. The CDR3 DNA reads TGTGCCAGCAGTCTACCTAGACAGGATGAGCAGTTCTTC. V is TRBV27 and J is TRBJ2-1; D is perhaps TRBD1 (6 bases). V shed 5 bases and J shed 8 bases, with 13 bases lying between them. Germline CDR1 and CDR2: MNHEY and SMNVEV (reference sequence). CDR3 length equals 13 residues.